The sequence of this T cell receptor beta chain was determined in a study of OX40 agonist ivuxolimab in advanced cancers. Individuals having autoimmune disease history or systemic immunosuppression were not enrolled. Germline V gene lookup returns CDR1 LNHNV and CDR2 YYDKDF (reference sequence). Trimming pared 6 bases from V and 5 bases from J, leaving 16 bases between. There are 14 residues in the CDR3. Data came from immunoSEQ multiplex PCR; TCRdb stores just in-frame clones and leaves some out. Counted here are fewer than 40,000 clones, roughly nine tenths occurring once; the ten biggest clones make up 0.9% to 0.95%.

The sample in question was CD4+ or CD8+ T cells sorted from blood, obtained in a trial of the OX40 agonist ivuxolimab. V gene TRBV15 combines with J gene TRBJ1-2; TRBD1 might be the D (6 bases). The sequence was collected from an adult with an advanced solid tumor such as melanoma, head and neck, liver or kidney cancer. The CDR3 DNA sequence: TGTGCCACCAGGAGGGCAGGGGAAGGTTATGGCTACACCTTC. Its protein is CATRRAGEGYGYTF.